These 31 T cell receptor beta chains were all obtained from the same sample, sequenced in a study of blood T cell repertoires in COVID-19 (TCRdb year 2020). Receptors were amplified or captured by the immunoSEQ multiplex PCR assay. TCRdb obtained this table from immuneACCESS and retained in-frame rearrangements with V and J assigned. These tables miss some clones; where compared with another copy, unresolved V genes account for less than half of the shortfall, and the remainder is unexplained. The sample contains about 150,000 clones, around 89% of them found a single time. Jointly, the top ten make up 13% of the sample. Sequenced material: peripheral blood. The receptors derive from a man aged 18 to 35 with COVID-19, enrolled during active disease.

V gene TRBV21-1 combines with J gene TRBJ1-1. TRBV21-1 is a pseudogene locus. This CDR3 has 17 amino acids. Written as DNA, the CDR3 is TGTGCCAGCAGCAAACAAGTCCCGGGACTTAGGAACACTGAAGCTTTCTTT. This encodes CASSKQVPGLRNTEAFF.

The gene calls are TRBV27 and TRBJ1-6; 9 bases align to TRBD1. V was pared by 3 bases and J by 7 bases, with 13 bases of the junction left unmatched. This CDR3 contains 18 residues. The germline V gene has CDR1 MNHEY and CDR2 SMNVEV (reference sequence). This CDR3 is CASSFVQGAGMVNSPLHF. The DNA of the CDR3 is TGTGCCAGCAGTTTCGTACAGGGGGCGGGTATGGTAAATTCACCCCTCCACTTT.

The V call is TRBV28, the J call TRBJ2-1; TRBD1 agrees at 10 bases. CDR3 length: 17 amino acids. V lost 9 bases to trimming and J lost 6 bases; unmatched junction nucleotides: 17. Germline V gene lookup returns CDR1 MDHEN and CDR2 SYDVKM. The CDR3 here is CARRDRGDKYLGNEQFF. CDR3 nucleotide sequence: TGTGCCAGAAGGGACAGGGGAGACAAATATCTGGGCAATGAGCAGTTCTTC.

The chain links TRBV7-2 to TRBJ2-3; 9 bases fit TRBD2. The CDR3 is 14 residues long. CDR1 is SGHTA and CDR2 is FQGNSA in the germline V gene. Trimming cost V 5 bases and J 5 bases; bases outside gene matches: 5. This CDR3 is CASSAGAGGDTQYF. The CDR3 bases are TGTGCCAGCAGCGCCGGAGCGGGGGGAGATACGCAGTATTTT. Based on the CDR3 plus reference TRBV7-2 and TRBJ2-3, the full variable domain is GAGVSQSPSNKVTEKGKDVELRCDPISGHTALYWYRQSLGQGLEFLIYFQGNSAPDKSGLPSDRFSAERTGGSVSTLTIQRTQQEDSAVYLCASSAGAGGDTQYFGPGTRLTVL.

The chain links TRBV30 to TRBJ2-7, with 13 nucleotides matching TRBD2. This CDR3 is 15 amino acids long. Germline V gene sequence: CDR1 GTSNPN, CDR2 SVGIG (reference sequence). The ends lost 6 bases at V and 0 bases at J; junction bases unmatched: 5. The CDR3 DNA sequence: TGTGCCTGTGGGACTAGCGGGGATAGCTCCTACGAGCAGTACTTC. Protein: CACGTSGDSSYEQYF.

CDR3 sequence reads: CATSRWTQTGGGNQPQHF. CDR3 in DNA: TGTGCCACCAGCAGATGGACACAAACAGGGGGCGGCAATCAGCCCCAGCATTTT. This chain connects TRBV15 to TRBJ1-5; TRBD1 aligns across 9 bases. From germline, CDR1 is LNHNV and CDR2 YYDKDF (reference sequence). This CDR3 contains 18 residues. V lost 2 bases to trimming and J lost 2 bases; unmatched junction nucleotides: 10.

A single count supports this clone. The genes are TRBV9 and TRBJ2-7, with a weak D call TRBD1 (6 bases). Germline loops: CDR1 SGDLS, CDR2 YYNGEE. CDR3 length equals 14 residues. Between the trimmed V and J ends, which lost 0 bases and 1 base, there was a span of 8 bases. CDR3 sequence (DNA): TGTGCCAGCAGCGTAGACGGACAGTCCTACGAGCAGTACTTC. It encodes CASSVDGQSYEQYF.

The V call is TRBV19, the J call TRBJ2-1; the match to TRBD2 covers 9 bases. V gave up 4 bases and J gave up 6 bases; unmatched junction bases: 10. This CDR3 has 16 amino acids. From germline, CDR1 is LNHDA and CDR2 SQIVND (reference sequence). The CDR3 here is CASSKIAGEWGNEQFF. As DNA, the CDR3 is TGTGCCAGTAGTAAAATAGCGGGAGAGTGGGGCAATGAGCAGTTCTTC.

J is TRBJ1-2 and V is TRBV4-3, with 8 bases that match TRBD1. With 0 bases clipped from V and 7 bases from J, the junction kept 7 bases outside the gene matches. CDR3 length equals 15 residues. Germline V gene sequence: CDR1 LGHNA, CDR2 YSLEER. CDR3 in amino acids: CASSQDSRTGTGYTF. For the CDR3, the DNA is TGCGCCAGCAGCCAAGACAGTAGGACAGGGACTGGCTACACCTTC.

The genes are TRBV2 and TRBJ2-7; D gene uncertain. Trimming cost V 7 bases and J 1 base, with 11 bases left between them. The CDR3 has 13 residues. Germline V lookup: CDR1 SNHLY, CDR2 FYNNEI. The CDR3 nucleotides read TGTGCCAGCATTACTTTCGATTCCTACGAGCAGTACTTC. Amino acids: CASITFDSYEQYF.

The V and J genes are TRBV4-2 and TRBJ1-4, with D possibly TRBD1 on 6 matching bases. From germline, CDR1 is LGHNA and CDR2 YNFKEQ. Trimming removed 1 base from V and 8 bases from J, with 17 bases in between. The CDR3 has 16 residues. CDR3 sequence (DNA): TGTGCCAGCAGCCAAGTTGTGGGCAGGGGCGACGAAAAACTGTTTTTT. Residues: CASSQVVGRGDEKLFF.

The chain recombines TRBV28 with TRBJ2-7; maybe TRBD1 (5 bases). This CDR3 comprises 15 residues. With 5 bases removed from V and 1 base from J, the gap between germline ends came to 15 bases. Looked up from germline, CDR1 is MDHEN and CDR2 is SYDVKM. CDR3 protein: CASSHHTDRSYEQYF. CDR3 nucleotide sequence: TGTGCCAGCAGTCACCACACTGACAGATCCTACGAGCAGTACTTC.

The chain employs TRBV19 and TRBJ1-2, with D uncertain. The V end was cut by 6 bases, the J end by 2 bases, with 19 bases between. The CDR3 covers 16 residues. CDR1 and CDR2 (germline): LNHDA, SQIVND (reference sequence). CDR3 DNA: TGTGCCAGTAGCCCTTCGCCCGCCGGGAGGAACTATGGCTACACCTTC. Translation: CASSPSPAGRNYGYTF.

The chain couples TRBV25-1 to TRBJ1-4, with D perhaps TRBD1 (5 bases). Deletions cut 2 bases from V and 5 bases from J, with 9 bases between. The CDR3 runs 14 residues. CDR1 and CDR2 from the germline V gene are MGHDK and SYGVNS. CDR3 in amino acids: CASSEGGINEKLFF. The CDR3, as DNA: TGTGCCAGCAGTGAAGGGGGGATCAATGAAAAACTGTTTTTT.

The gene calls are TRBV23-1 and TRBJ2-2; 9 bases match TRBD2. TRBV23-1 is filed as an ORF, its function uncertain. The CDR3 covers 17 residues. V shed 4 bases and J 3 bases; nucleotides not matched to a gene: 9. The DNA of the CDR3 is TGCGCCAGCAGTCTAAATCGCCGCGGGGGGGACACCGGGGAGCTGTTTTTT. This translates into CASSLNRRGGDTGELFF.

The chain has TRBV11-3 and TRBJ1-5; D might be TRBD1 (6 bases). Trimming cost V 3 bases and J 5 bases, with 29 bases left between them. Germline loops: CDR1 SGHNT, CDR2 YENEEA. The CDR3 sequence is 20 residues long. The CDR3, as DNA: TGTGCCAGCAGCTTGGTCGGCGGACAGAACTCTTTTAGGTTTGATCAGCCCCAGCATTTT. Translating gives CASSLVGGQNSFRFDQPQHF.

The chain has TRBV7-9 and TRBJ1-2; 7 positions match TRBD1. The germline V gene has CDR1 SEHNR and CDR2 FQNEAQ (reference sequence). This CDR3 has 13 residues. V lost 3 bases and J lost 4; bases outside the gene matches: 2. The CDR3 coding sequence is TGTGCCAGCAGCTTCGGGACAGTCTATGGCTACACCTTC. This gives the protein CASSFGTVYGYTF.

The V and J genes are TRBV15 and TRBJ1-6; the D is unclear. V lost 3 bases, J lost 5 bases, and 8 bases lay in between. The germline V gene encodes CDR1 LNHNV and CDR2 YYDKDF (reference sequence). The CDR3 has 14 residues. Here the CDR3 reads CATSSPGNNSPLHF. The CDR3 region has the DNA TGTGCCACCAGCAGCCCGGGGAATAATTCACCCCTCCACTTT.

The chain joins TRBV25-1 to TRBJ2-7; TRBD2 aligns across 7 bases. Germline CDR1 MGHDK, CDR2 SYGVNS. Trimming cost V 5 bases and J 3 bases; bases outside gene matches: 10. This CDR3 has 15 amino acids. CDR3 DNA sequence: TGTGCCAGCAGTTCCTACGGGGGGTCAAGCTACGAGCAGTACTTC. It encodes CASSSYGGSSYEQYF.

The V gene is TRBV2, the J gene TRBJ2-5; unclear D gene. V was shortened by 3 bases and J by 5 bases, with 16 bases between the two germline ends. CDR1 SNHLY and CDR2 FYNNEI come from the germline V gene. This CDR3 has 15 amino acids. The CDR3, as DNA: TGTGCCAGCAGTGAGGCGCTAGTGGGTGGGGAGACCCAGTACTTC. This codes for CASSEALVGGETQYF.

The gene calls are TRBV4-3 and TRBJ2-1; tentatively, D is TRBD2 (6 bases). Germline V gene data show CDR1 as LGHNA and CDR2 as YSLEER. V was clipped by 4 bases and J by 6 bases, with 10 bases between them. The CDR3 contains 13 residues. The CDR3 reads CASSPGLLNEQFF. CDR3 nucleotides: TGCGCCAGCAGCCCGGGACTCCTCAATGAGCAGTTCTTC.

The chain is built from TRBV18 and TRBJ1-1, with D unclear. Between the trimmed V and J ends, which lost 4 bases and 1 base, there was a span of 13 bases. The CDR3 runs to 15 residues. The germline V gene encodes CDR1 KGHSH and CDR2 LQKENI. The CDR3 nucleotides read TGTGCCAGCTCACTACCAACGGGAAAGAACACTGAAGCTTTCTTT. Its protein product is CASSLPTGKNTEAFF.

The chain combines TRBV4-1 with TRBJ2-1; 11 positions match TRBD2. Germline CDR1 MGHRA, CDR2 YSYEKL. The CDR3 runs to 16 residues. With 4 bases clipped from V and 8 bases from J, the junction kept 10 bases outside the gene matches. The CDR3: CASSLSTTSGIYEQFF. The CDR3 nucleotides are TGCGCCAGCAGCCTCAGCACGACTAGCGGGATATATGAGCAGTTCTTC.

The chain couples TRBV5-8 to TRBJ2-1, with D possibly TRBD1 on 5 matching bases. Germline lookup yields CDR1 SGHTS and CDR2 YDEGEE. Trimming took off 2 bases at V and 1 base at J, with 10 bases between the two ends. The CDR3 is 15 residues long. CDR3 protein: CASSFLDSSYNEQFF. As DNA, the CDR3 is TGTGCCAGCAGCTTTCTTGACAGTTCCTACAATGAGCAGTTCTTC.

The J gene is TRBJ2-7, the V gene TRBV4-1; 8 bases match TRBD1. Trimming cost V 1 base and J 5 bases; bases outside gene matches: 7. Germline CDR1 is MGHRA and CDR2 is YSYEKL. This CDR3 has 15 residues. The CDR3 here is CASSQAPDRVHEQYF. CDR3 nucleotides: TGCGCCAGCAGCCAAGCCCCGGACAGGGTGCACGAGCAGTACTTC.

This chain connects TRBV25-1 to TRBJ2-7, with 8 bases aligning to TRBD1. Losses at the gene ends were 4 bases for V and 2 bases for J; bases not matched to a gene: 4. The CDR3 is 14 amino acids. CDR1 is MGHDK and CDR2 is SYGVNS in the germline V gene. The CDR3 loop is CASSGPGQAYEQYF. The CDR3 DNA is TGTGCCAGCAGTGGTCCGGGACAGGCCTACGAGCAGTACTTC.

The CDR3 is CASSRLGGDQETQYF. The DNA for the CDR3 is TGTGCCAGCAGCCGGCTTGGAGGGGACCAAGAGACCCAGTACTTC. The gene calls are TRBV5-4 and TRBJ2-5; tentatively, D is TRBD2 (6 bases). Trimming shortened V by 4 bases and J by 0 bases, and 13 bases separated the two germline ends. Germline V gene data show CDR1 as SGHNT and CDR2 as YYREEE (reference sequence). There are 15 residues in the CDR3.

V and J are TRBV28 and TRBJ1-5, with D maybe TRBD1 (6 bases). Germline V gene data show CDR1 as MDHEN and CDR2 as SYDVKM. Trimming cost V 3 bases and J 5 bases, with 29 bases left between them. The length of the CDR3 is 20 residues. In DNA, the CDR3 is TGTGCCAGCAGTTTGTTGAGTTTTTTGTCTTCCAGGGGTCGTCATCAGCCCCAGCATTTT. Encoded protein: CASSLLSFLSSRGRHQPQHF.

This clone was counted once. V and J are TRBV20-1 and TRBJ1-1; D is undetermined. This CDR3 has 11 residues. Germline V gives CDR1 DFQATT, CDR2 SNEGSKA (reference sequence). V was cut by 6 bases and J by 3 bases, with 8 bases left in between. CDR3: CSAGVYTEAFF. Here the CDR3 DNA reads TGCAGTGCCGGGGTGTACACTGAAGCTTTCTTT.

The chain combines TRBV11-2 with TRBJ2-1; 8 bases fit TRBD2. This CDR3 has 12 residues. V shed 3 bases, J shed 12 bases, and the junction held 4 bases outside the gene matches. Germline V gene sequence: CDR1 SGHAT, CDR2 FQNNGV. The CDR3 loop is CASSLAGGGQFF. In DNA form, the CDR3 reads TGTGCCAGCAGCTTGGCGGGAGGTGGGCAGTTCTTC. Using reference TRBV11-2 and TRBJ2-1 for the parts outside the CDR3, the full variable domain is EAGVAQSPRYKIIEKRQSVAFWCNPISGHATLYWYQQILGQGPKLLIQFQNNGVVDDSQLPKDRFSAERLKGVDSTLKIQPAKLEDSAVYLCASSLAGGGQFFGPGTRLTVL.

The chain has TRBV19 and TRBJ2-5; D is unclear. The V gene lost 1 base and the J gene lost 1 base, with 4 bases spanning the gap. The germline CDR1 and CDR2 sequences are LNHDA and SQIVND (reference sequence). The CDR3 runs to 13 residues. The CDR3 nucleotides read TGTGCCAGTAGTATAGTTCTCCAAGAGACCCAGTACTTC. Encoded protein: CASSIVLQETQYF.